This is a list of T cell receptor beta chains from one sample in a study of blood T cell repertoires in COVID-19. Profiled with immunoSEQ multiplex PCR; TCRdb holds only in-frame clones, not every one. The repertoire consists of 110,000 to 150,000 clones, with around four fifths occurring once and the leading ten covering 6%. Sequencing input: PBMCs or T cells enriched from blood (not recorded which). These receptors all stem from a woman aged 45-59 years who had recovered from COVID-19. Both conserved end residues are part of each CDR3. D genes are given only for firm matches. Clone sizes are given selectively: once, few, many, or a class where the clone is expanded.

size,V,D,J,CDR3,DNA
-,TRBV11-2,TRBD1,TRBJ2-7,CASSFLTGTGIPYEQYF,TGTGCCAGCAGCTTCCTAACCGGGACAGGAATACCCTACGAGCAGTACTTC
-,TRBV19,-,TRBJ1-2,CASSIGEEAYNGYTF,TGTGCCAGTAGTATAGGGGAGGAGGCCTATAATGGCTACACCTTC
-,TRBV14,-,TRBJ2-7,CASSQSPADGSYEQYF,TGTGCCAGCAGCCAATCCCCAGCGGACGGATCCTACGAGCAGTACTTC
-,TRBV19,-,TRBJ2-4,CASSIWAGLAKNIQYF,TGTGCCAGTAGTATTTGGGCGGGACTAGCCAAAAACATTCAGTACTTC
-,TRBV4-1,TRBD1,TRBJ2-6,CASSQGQAAGSGANVLTF,TGCGCCAGCAGCCAGGGACAGGCGGCAGGCTCTGGGGCCAACGTCCTGACTTTC
-,TRBV5-1,TRBD1,TRBJ1-3,CASRPTGTGNTIYF,TGCGCCAGCAGACCGACAGGGACTGGAAACACCATATATTTT
-,TRBV11-1,-,TRBJ2-7,CASSFDTAYEQYF,TGTGCCAGCAGCTTTGACACAGCCTACGAGCAGTACTTC
-,TRBV12-3/TRBV12-4,-,TRBJ2-3,CASRGIATDTQYF,TGTGCCAGCAGGGGGATAGCGACAGATACGCAGTATTTT
-,TRBV5-1,TRBD2,TRBJ2-1,CASSWGLAGLLSYNEQFF,TGCGCCAGCAGCTGGGGACTAGCGGGGCTCCTCTCCTACAATGAGCAGTTCTTC
-,TRBV28,TRBD2,TRBJ2-4,CASSSLTGLARDWYF,TGTGCCAGCAGTTCTCTCACCGGACTAGCCCGCGATTGGTACTTC
-,TRBV7-2,-,TRBJ1-1,CASSFGQAEAFF,TGTGCCAGCAGCTTTGGGCAGGCTGAAGCTTTCTTT
few,TRBV7-3,TRBD2,TRBJ2-3,CASSSSGLELQYF,TGTGCCAGCAGCTCCTCGGGACTAGAGCTGCAGTATTTT
-,TRBV7-9,TRBD1,TRBJ1-3,CASSKQGNAGNTIYF,TGTGCCAGCAGCAAACAGGGGAATGCTGGAAACACCATATATTTT
-,TRBV29-1,-,TRBJ1-1,CSVSISNTEAFF,TGCAGCGTGTCCATTTCGAACACTGAAGCTTTCTTT
-,TRBV11-3,TRBD1,TRBJ1-1,CASSLGTGSEAFF,TGTGCCAGCAGCTTAGGGACAGGGTCTGAAGCTTTCTTT
-,TRBV18,TRBD1,TRBJ2-1,CASSPPGQTYNEQFF,TGTGCCAGCTCCCCCCCGGGACAGACCTACAATGAGCAGTTCTTC
-,TRBV12-3/TRBV12-4,-,TRBJ1-2,CASSLKPPYGYTF,TGTGCCAGCAGTTTAAAGCCTCCATATGGCTACACCTTC
-,TRBV3-1/TRBV3-2,TRBD1,TRBJ1-2,CASSQDRGVYGYTF,TGTGCCAGCAGCCAAGACAGGGGGGTCTATGGCTACACCTTC
-,TRBV11-3,-,TRBJ2-1,CASSLEPQLGEQFF,TGTGCCAGCAGCTTAGAGCCCCAGCTCGGGGAGCAGTTCTTC
-,TRBV29-1,TRBD2,TRBJ2-1,CSVDRLAGDASGEQFF,TGCAGCGTTGATCGGCTAGCGGGGGATGCCAGCGGTGAGCAGTTCTTC
few,TRBV18,-,TRBJ1-1,CASSVTALNTEAFF,TGTGCCAGCTCGGTAACAGCTTTGAACACTGAAGCTTTCTTT
-,TRBV28,-,TRBJ1-2,CASRRTAVYGYTF,TGTGCCAGCAGACGGACTGCGGTCTATGGCTACACCTTC
-,TRBV18,TRBD2,TRBJ2-3,CASSPPNVGLAGGRDTDTQYF,TGTGCCAGCTCACCACCGAACGTGGGACTAGCGGGGGGGCGAGACACAGATACGCAGTATTTT
-,TRBV6-5,TRBD1,TRBJ2-7,CASSPRGNEQYF,TGTGCCAGCAGCCCCAGGGGGAACGAGCAGTACTTC
-,TRBV9,TRBD1,TRBJ1-5,CASSVTGEGQPQHF,TGTGCCAGCAGCGTGACAGGGGAGGGACAGCCCCAGCATTTT
-,TRBV5-4,TRBD2,TRBJ2-1,CASSYGLAGAKYNEQFF,TGTGCCAGCAGCTACGGACTAGCGGGGGCTAAGTACAATGAGCAGTTCTTC
once,TRBV2,-,TRBJ1-1,CASSVGEDTEAFF,TGTGCCAGCAGCGTCGGAGAGGACACTGAAGCTTTCTTT
-,TRBV5-4,TRBD2,TRBJ2-1,CASSLKVAGAYNEQFF,TGTGCCAGCAGCTTGAAGGTAGCGGGGGCCTACAATGAGCAGTTCTTC